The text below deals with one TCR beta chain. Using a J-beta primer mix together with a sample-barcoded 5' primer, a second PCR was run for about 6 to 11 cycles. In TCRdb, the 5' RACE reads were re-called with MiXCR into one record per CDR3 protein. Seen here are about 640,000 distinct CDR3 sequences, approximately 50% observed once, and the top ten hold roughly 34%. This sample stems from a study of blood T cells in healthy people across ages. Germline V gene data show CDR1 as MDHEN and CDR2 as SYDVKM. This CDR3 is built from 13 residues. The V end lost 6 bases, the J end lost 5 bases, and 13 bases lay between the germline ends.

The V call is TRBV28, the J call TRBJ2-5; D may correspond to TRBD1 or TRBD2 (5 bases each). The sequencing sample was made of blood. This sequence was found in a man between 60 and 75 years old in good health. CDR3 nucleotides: TGTGCCAGCAGCTGGGGCAGGGAGGAGACCCAGTACTTC. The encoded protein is CASSWGREETQYF.